Shown below are 18 T cell receptor beta chains from a single sample sequenced in a study of T cell responses to AZD1222 COVID-19 vaccine. This table comes from immunoSEQ multiplex PCR, and its TCRdb copy is limited to in-frame clones, with some not included. The data show more than 90,000 clones, 90% seen once. The sequenced sample was peripheral blood, obtained on day 0 of AZD1222 vaccination. Every receptor here comes from an adult in good health.

The chain couples TRBV19 to TRBJ1-1, with D perhaps matching TRBD1 (6 bases). V was shortened by 7 bases and J by 3 bases, with 15 bases between the two germline ends. The CDR3 consists of 14 residues. CDR1 LNHDA and CDR2 SQIVND come from the germline V gene (reference sequence). The CDR3 sequence: CASIIGGSDTEAFF. CDR3 bases: TGTGCCAGTATCATAGGGGGAAGCGACACTGAAGCTTTCTTT.

V and J are TRBV6-1 and TRBJ2-2, with D unclear. Trimming pared 2 bases from V and 5 bases from J, leaving 9 bases between. The CDR3 consists of 14 residues. Germline V gene sequence: CDR1 MNHNS, CDR2 SASEGT. The CDR3 loop reads CASSENTWTGELFF. CDR3 coding DNA: TGTGCCAGCAGTGAAAACACGTGGACCGGGGAGCTGTTTTTT.

The gene calls are TRBV11-2 and TRBJ1-1; TRBD1 matches at 7 bases. The germline V gene has CDR1 SGHAT and CDR2 FQNNGV. The CDR3 runs to 15 residues. With 5 bases clipped from V and 0 bases from J, the junction kept 6 bases outside the gene matches. In DNA form, the CDR3 reads TGTGCCAGCAGCCACAGGGGAGCAATGAACACTGAAGCTTTCTTT. The encoded protein is CASSHRGAMNTEAFF. Full variable domain (rest looked up from reference TRBV11-2 and TRBJ1-1): EAGVAQSPRYKIIEKRQSVAFWCNPISGHATLYWYQQILGQGPKLLIQFQNNGVVDDSQLPKDRFSAERLKGVDSTLKIQPAKLEDSAVYLCASSHRGAMNTEAFFGQGTRLTVV.

This clone has only one observation. V is TRBV3-1 (or the pseudogene TRBV3-2) and J is TRBJ2-3; maybe TRBD2 (6 bases). The germline gives CDR1 LGHDT, CDR2 YNNKEL (reference sequence). This CDR3 region has 16 residues. Trimming cost V 1 base and J 0 bases, with 11 bases left between them. CDR3 sequence reads: CASSQVSGSSTDTQYF. CDR3 sequence (DNA): TGTGCCAGCAGCCAAGTGAGCGGGTCCAGCACAGATACGCAGTATTTT.

This chain joins TRBV6-1 and TRBJ1-6; 10 bases agree with TRBD1. J lost 9 bases, V lost 4 bases, and 9 bases had no gene match. Germline V gives CDR1 MNHNS, CDR2 SASEGT. CDR3 size: 16 residues. CDR3 in amino acids: CASSAGTGDQGSPLHF. DNA for the CDR3: TGTGCCAGCAGTGCCGGGACAGGGGATCAAGGTTCACCCCTCCACTTT.

The V and J genes are TRBV24-1 and TRBJ1-5, with D perhaps matching TRBD1 (5 bases). V gave up 5 bases and J gave up 3 bases, with 10 bases separating them. The length of the CDR3 is 14 residues. In germline, CDR1 is KGHDR, CDR2 SFDVKD. The CDR3 loop reads CATSGDRSNQPQHF. In DNA form, the CDR3 reads TGTGCCACCAGTGGAGACAGATCCAATCAGCCCCAGCATTTT.

V is TRBV20-1 and J is TRBJ1-1; D possibly corresponds to TRBD1 (5 bases). The CDR3 sequence is 11 residues long. Germline V lookup: CDR1 DFQATT, CDR2 SNEGSKA (reference sequence). V gave up 2 bases and J gave up 7 bases, with 8 bases separating them. CDR3 bases: TGCAGTGCTAGACCCGACAGTGAAGCTTTCTTT. Protein: CSARPDSEAFF.

The rearrangement uses TRBV5-1 and TRBJ1-1; weak D call: TRBD1 (6 bases). The CDR3 has 19 amino acids. Germline V gene sequence: CDR1 SGHRS, CDR2 YFSETQ. V gave up 2 bases and J gave up 4 bases, with 27 bases separating them. The CDR3 here is CASSLTPNLQGRGGTEAFF. DNA of the CDR3: TGCGCCAGCAGCTTAACCCCTAACCTACAGGGAAGGGGTGGCACTGAAGCTTTCTTT.

The chain recombines TRBV30 with TRBJ1-2; the D is unclear. Germline V gene lookup returns CDR1 GTSNPN and CDR2 SVGIG (reference sequence). V was cut by 1 base and J by 6 bases, with 9 bases left in between. This CDR3 spans 12 amino acids. The CDR3 spells CAWSGTTDGYTF. CDR3 nucleotides: TGTGCCTGGAGTGGAACAACGGATGGCTACACCTTC.

This clone was seen a single time. V is TRBV5-8 and J is TRBJ2-7; tentatively, D is TRBD2 (5 bases). From germline, CDR1 is SGHTS and CDR2 YDEGEE. Trimming removed 0 bases from V and 1 base from J, with 14 bases in between. This CDR3 has 16 amino acids. CDR3 bases: TGTGCCAGCAGCTTGGAGTACGGGGTCGGATCCTACGAGCAGTACTTC. It encodes CASSLEYGVGSYEQYF.

The rearrangement uses TRBV7-9 and TRBJ2-1; tentative D call: TRBD1 (5 bases). The V gene's germline CDR1 is SEHNR and CDR2 FQNEAQ (reference sequence). The CDR3 extends over 15 amino acids. V was pared by 3 bases and J by 0 bases, with 9 bases between. The CDR3 nucleotides are TGTGCCAGCAGCTTTGGGGCCCGCTCCTACAATGAGCAGTTCTTC. Translation: CASSFGARSYNEQFF.

This chain uses TRBV4-2 with TRBJ2-3; TRBD2 might be the D (6 bases). V shed 4 bases and J shed 2 bases, with 13 bases lying between them. This CDR3 is 15 amino acids long. Germline-derived CDR1 and CDR2 are LGHNA and YNFKEQ. CDR3 nucleotide sequence: TGTGCCAGCAGCCGGCCGGGACTTAACACAGATACGCAGTATTTT. It translates to CASSRPGLNTDTQYF.

The chain recombines TRBV15 with TRBJ1-1; D is undetermined. Trimming left V 4 bases short and J 5 bases short, with 14 bases between. Germline CDR1 is LNHNV and CDR2 is YYDKDF (reference sequence). The CDR3 is made up of 14 amino acids. The CDR3 coding sequence is TGTGCCACCAGCAAGCGGGCGGAAGCGACTGAAGCTTTCTTT. This translates into CATSKRAEATEAFF.

The chain joins TRBV9 to TRBJ2-2; TRBD2 matches at 8 bases. There are 15 residues in the CDR3. Germline V gene sequence: CDR1 SGDLS, CDR2 YYNGEE. V dropped 6 bases and J dropped 5; count of bases not matched to a gene: 9. CDR3 loop: CASNSGTSGTGELFF. The CDR3 DNA follows: TGTGCCAGCAATTCCGGGACTAGTGGTACCGGGGAGCTGTTTTTT.

J is TRBJ1-1 and V is TRBV20-1; D is uncertain. Germline loops: CDR1 DFQATT, CDR2 SNEGSKA (reference sequence). V lost 3 bases and J lost 1, with 9 bases in between. CDR3 length equals 13 residues. CDR3 loop: CSASRAENTEAFF. CDR3 in DNA: TGCAGTGCTAGTAGGGCGGAGAACACTGAAGCTTTCTTT.

The chain combines TRBV7-2 with TRBJ1-4; 7 bases are a match to TRBD1. V lost 2 bases and J lost 0; bases outside the gene matches: 3. Per germline, CDR1 SGHTA and CDR2 FQGNSA. The CDR3 runs 16 residues. The CDR3 loop reads CASSLNRGATNEKLFF. DNA for the CDR3: TGTGCCAGCAGCTTAAACAGGGGTGCAACTAATGAAAAACTGTTTTTT.

V and J are TRBV12-3 or TRBV12-4 and TRBJ1-3; D ambiguous. V was cut by 5 bases and J by 0 bases, with 5 bases left in between. CDR3 length: 13 amino acids. Written as DNA, the CDR3 is TGTGCCAGCAGTACTCTCTCTGGAAACACCATATATTTT. It yields the protein CASSTLSGNTIYF.

This clone was seen only once. The chain combines TRBV2 with TRBJ2-5; 13 nucleotides line up with TRBD2. The junction had 8 bases not matched to a gene; V was cut back by 5 bases and J by 5 bases. Per the germline V gene, CDR1 is SNHLY and CDR2 is FYNNEI. The CDR3 contains 16 residues. This CDR3 reads CASSPGTSGVQETQYF. As DNA, the CDR3 is TGTGCCAGCAGTCCCGGGACTAGCGGGGTACAGGAGACCCAGTACTTC.